The subject of this entry is one T cell receptor beta chain. The antigen remains unidentified. This entry is derived from a study of T cell responses to AZD1222 COVID-19 vaccine. Study context: Doses given second, at about 4 or about 12 weeks, were pooled.

Germline V gives CDR1 MDHEN, CDR2 SYDVKM. V was clipped by 6 bases and J by 0 bases, with 23 bases between them. The CDR3 is made up of 19 amino acids. Study-wide results and caveats: Spike-specific TCR breadth rose after two AZD1222 doses, and depth rose as well.

Profiling relied on immunoSEQ multiplex PCR, and the TCRdb table lists in-frame clones only, not all of them. In the table there are about 130,000 clones, around nine tenths of which are singletons. The source is an adult in good health. The chain links TRBV28 to TRBJ1-4; D is possibly TRBD1 (5 bases). The sequencing used peripheral blood, collected on day 0 of AZD1222 vaccination. CDR3: CASSPYVGRSSATNEKLFF. CDR3 DNA sequence: TGTGCCAGCAGCCCCTATGTGGGGCGCTCCTCAGCAACTAATGAAAAACTGTTTTTT.